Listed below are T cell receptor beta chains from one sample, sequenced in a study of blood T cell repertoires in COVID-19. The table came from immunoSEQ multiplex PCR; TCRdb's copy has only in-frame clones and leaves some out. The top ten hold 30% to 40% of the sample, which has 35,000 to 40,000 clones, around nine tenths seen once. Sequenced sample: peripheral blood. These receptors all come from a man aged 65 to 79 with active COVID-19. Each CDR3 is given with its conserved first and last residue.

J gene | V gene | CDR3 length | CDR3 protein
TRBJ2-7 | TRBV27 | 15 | CASSFLSGNPYEQYF
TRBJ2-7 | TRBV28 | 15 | CASSLWSGGSYEQYF
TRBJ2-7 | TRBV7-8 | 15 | CASSLAGGGTYEQYF
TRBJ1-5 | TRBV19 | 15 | CASSDLPGQNQPQHF
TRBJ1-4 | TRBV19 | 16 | CASSKGGTNFGEKLFF
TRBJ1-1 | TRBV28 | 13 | CASSLVRNTEAFF
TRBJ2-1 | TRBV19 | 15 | CASRTGLAVISEQFF
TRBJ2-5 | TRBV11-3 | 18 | CASSPSRLAGGLQETQYF
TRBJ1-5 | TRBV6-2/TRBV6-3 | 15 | CASRPPQGRNQPQHF
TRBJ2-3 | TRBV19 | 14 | CASSITEKTDTQYF
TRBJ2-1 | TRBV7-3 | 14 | CASSLNGLYNEQFF
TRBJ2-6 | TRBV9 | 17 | CASSVGLAGFGANVLTF
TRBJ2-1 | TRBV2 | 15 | CASRPGTSNYNEQFF
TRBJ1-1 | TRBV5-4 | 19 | CASGPVGLVLGSPGTEAFF
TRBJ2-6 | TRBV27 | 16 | CASSLEAGPGANVLTF
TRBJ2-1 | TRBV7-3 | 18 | CASSRHGSGTVWGNEQFF
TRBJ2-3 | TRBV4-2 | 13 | CASSQESGTRQYF
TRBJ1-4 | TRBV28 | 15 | CASSLGGVRVEKLFF
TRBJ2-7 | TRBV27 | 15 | CASSLNAHYIHEQYF
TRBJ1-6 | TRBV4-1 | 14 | CASSQDRSYSPLHF
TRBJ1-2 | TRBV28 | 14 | CASSSQGAFYGYTF
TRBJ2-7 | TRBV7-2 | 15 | CASSLWAGAPYEQYF
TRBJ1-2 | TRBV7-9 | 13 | CASSPGTDYGYTF
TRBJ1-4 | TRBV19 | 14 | CASGTGISNEKLFF
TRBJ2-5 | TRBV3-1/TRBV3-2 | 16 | CASSQRPSGGQETQYF
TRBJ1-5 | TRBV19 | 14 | CASSYRQGDQPQHF
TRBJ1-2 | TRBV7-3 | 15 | CASSSTGTGDYGYTF
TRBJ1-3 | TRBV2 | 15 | CASSVQGQAGNTIYF
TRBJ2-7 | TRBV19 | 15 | CASSVQPGRGREQYF
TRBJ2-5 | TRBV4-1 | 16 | CASSQDPTSAKETQYF
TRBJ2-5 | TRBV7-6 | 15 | CASSPSRDYQETQYF
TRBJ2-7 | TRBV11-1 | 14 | CASRGLSTAYEQYF
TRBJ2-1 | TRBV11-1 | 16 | CASLDGGGARYNEQFF
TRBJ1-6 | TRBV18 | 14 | CASSKDRKNSPLHF
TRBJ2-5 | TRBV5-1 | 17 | CASSLRTVRSFGETQYF
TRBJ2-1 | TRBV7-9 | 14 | CASSLGGLRGEQFF
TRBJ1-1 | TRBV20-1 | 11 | CSASARTEAFF
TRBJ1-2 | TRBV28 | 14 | CASRLGQAQTGYTF
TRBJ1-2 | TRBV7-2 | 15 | CASSLRTGGDYGYTF
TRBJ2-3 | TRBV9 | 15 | CASSPGTANTDTQYF
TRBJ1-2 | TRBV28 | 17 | CATNPGTGGPRPYGYTF
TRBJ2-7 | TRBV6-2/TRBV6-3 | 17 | CASTPPAGTSNSYEQYF
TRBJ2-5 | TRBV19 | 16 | CASSTRLAGGLETQYF
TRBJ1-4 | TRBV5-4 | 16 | CASSVGRGETNEKLFF
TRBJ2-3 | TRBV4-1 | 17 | CASSQVHGKGAADTQYF
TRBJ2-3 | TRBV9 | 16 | CASSELLARGTDTQYF
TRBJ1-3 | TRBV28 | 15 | CASSPITGTGNTIYF
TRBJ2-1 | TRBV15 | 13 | CATSARTVNEQFF